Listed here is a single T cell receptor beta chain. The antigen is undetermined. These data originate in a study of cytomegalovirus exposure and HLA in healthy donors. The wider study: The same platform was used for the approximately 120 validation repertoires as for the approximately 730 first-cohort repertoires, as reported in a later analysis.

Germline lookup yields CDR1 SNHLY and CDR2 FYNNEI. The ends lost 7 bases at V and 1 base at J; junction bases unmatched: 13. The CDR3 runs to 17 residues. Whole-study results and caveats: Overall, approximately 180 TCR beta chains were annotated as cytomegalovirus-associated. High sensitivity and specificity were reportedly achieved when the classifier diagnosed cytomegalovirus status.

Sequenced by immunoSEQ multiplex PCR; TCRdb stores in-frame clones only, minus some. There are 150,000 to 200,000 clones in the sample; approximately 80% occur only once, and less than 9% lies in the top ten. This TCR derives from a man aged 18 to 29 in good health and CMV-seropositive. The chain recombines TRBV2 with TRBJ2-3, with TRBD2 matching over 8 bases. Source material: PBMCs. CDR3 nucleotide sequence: TGTGCCAGCACCCGACTGGCCGGGACTAGTGGCACAGATACGCAGTATTTT. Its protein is CASTRLAGTSGTDTQYF.